This T cell receptor beta chain came from a study of T cells after yellow fever vaccination. This clonotype has a count of ten or more. V was pared by 6 bases and J by 4 bases, with 10 bases between. The CDR3 spans 13 residues. TCRdb analysed the 5' RACE reads with MiXCR anew, one entry per CDR3 protein. Of some 110,000 distinct CDR3 sequences in the sample, around 7.2% were seen once. The origin of this receptor is a man aged 18 to 29 who received the YFV17D yellow fever vaccine. The source was CD4+ T cells sorted from PBMCs, collected about 41 days after the first yellow fever vaccination. J is TRBJ1-3 and V is TRBV12-3 or TRBV12-4; no definite D call. CDR3 nucleotides: TGTGCCAGCAGCCTCTTTCCCGGAAACACCATATATTTT. Residues: CASSLFPGNTIYF.